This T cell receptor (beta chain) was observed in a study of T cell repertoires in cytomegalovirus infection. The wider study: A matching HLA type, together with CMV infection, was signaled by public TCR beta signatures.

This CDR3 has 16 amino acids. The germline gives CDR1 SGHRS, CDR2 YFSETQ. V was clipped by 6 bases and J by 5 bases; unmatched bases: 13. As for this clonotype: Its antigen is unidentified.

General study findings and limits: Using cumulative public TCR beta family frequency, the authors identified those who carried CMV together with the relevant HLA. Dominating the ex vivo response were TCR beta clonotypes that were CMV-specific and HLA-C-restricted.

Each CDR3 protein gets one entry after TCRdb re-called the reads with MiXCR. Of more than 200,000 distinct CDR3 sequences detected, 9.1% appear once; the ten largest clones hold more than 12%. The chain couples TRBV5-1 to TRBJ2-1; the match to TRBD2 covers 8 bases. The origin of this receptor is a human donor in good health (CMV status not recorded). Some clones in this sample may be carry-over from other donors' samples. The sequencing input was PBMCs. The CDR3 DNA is TGCGCCAGCACCCGAGAAGCGGGAGAATCCCACAATGAGCAGTTCTTC. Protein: CASTREAGESHNEQFF.